Below are 20 T cell receptor beta chains sequenced from a single sample in a study of blood T cell repertoires in COVID-19. The protocol was immunoSEQ multiplex PCR, while the TCRdb copy is restricted to in-frame clones and leaves out a portion. The sample carries 220,000 or so clones, around 90% recorded once. The specimen sequenced was PBMCs or T cells enriched from blood (not recorded which). Receptor source: a man aged 30 to 45 who had been exposed to COVID-19.

As regards this clone: The DNA is omitted, as the CDR3 cannot be located on it reliably, and the CDR3 follows TCRdb's listing. The J gene is TRBJ1-4, the V gene TRBV5-8. The germline V gene has CDR1 SGHTS and CDR2 YDEGEE. The CDR3 spans 15 residues, counting both ends. CDR3 residues: CASSFRAREGEKLFF.

As for this clone: The identical CDR3 is also encoded by other nucleotide sequences in the sample. The chain combines TRBV5-4 with TRBJ2-5; no clear D gene. This CDR3 comprises 13 residues. Germline CDR1 and CDR2: SGHNT and YYREEE (reference sequence). The V end lost 4 bases, the J end lost 4 bases, and 11 bases lay between the germline ends. CDR3 sequence: CASSPLGRETQYF. CDR3 bases: TGTGCCAGCAGCCCGCTAGGTAGAGAGACCCAGTACTTC.

The gene calls are TRBV18 and TRBJ2-1; 8 nucleotides align to TRBD2. V lost 6 bases and J lost 4; bases outside the gene matches: 8. In germline, CDR1 is KGHSH, CDR2 LQKENI. The CDR3 covers 15 residues. The CDR3 nucleotides read TGTGCCAGCTCCCCTTCCCGGGGGGGATACAATGAGCAGTTCTTC. Translated, it gives CASSPSRGGYNEQFF.

The CDR3 bases are TGTGCCAGCAGCTTGGAGGGGGGGACGAACACTGAAGCTTTCTTT. It translates to CASSLEGGTNTEAFF. The chain is built from TRBV5-4 and TRBJ1-1; D might be TRBD1 (6 bases). With 0 bases removed from V and 1 base from J, the gap between germline ends came to 10 bases. Per the germline V gene, CDR1 is SGHNT and CDR2 is YYREEE (reference sequence). The CDR3 spans 15 residues.

The chain joins TRBV15 to TRBJ1-5, with unresolved D. Trimming pared 0 bases from V and 4 bases from J, leaving 10 bases between. Germline CDR1 and CDR2: LNHNV and YYDKDF (reference sequence). The CDR3 loop spans 15 amino acids. CDR3: CATSRDQTSNQPQHF. As DNA, the CDR3 is TGTGCCACCAGCAGAGATCAAACAAGTAATCAGCCCCAGCATTTT.

The chain recombines TRBV9 with TRBJ1-5, with 10 bases that match TRBD1. Trimming cost V 3 bases and J 6 bases; bases outside gene matches: 6. The V gene's germline CDR1 is SGDLS and CDR2 YYNGEE. The CDR3 totals 15 residues. The CDR3 nucleotides are TGTGCCAGCAGCGAGGACAGGGGGGATAGTCAGCCCCAGCATTTT. Protein product: CASSEDRGDSQPQHF.

This rearrangement joins TRBV15 to TRBJ2-1; TRBD1 matches 9 bases. CDR3 size: 15 residues. Germline V gives CDR1 LNHNV, CDR2 YYDKDF (reference sequence). Trimming cost V 0 bases and J 3 bases; bases outside gene matches: 0. Written as DNA, the CDR3 is TGTGCCACCAGCAGAGAGGGACAGGGCTACAATGAGCAGTTCTTC. This gives the protein CATSREGQGYNEQFF.

The chain joins TRBV11-2 to TRBJ1-1, with 7 bases that match TRBD1. Germline V gene lookup returns CDR1 SGHAT and CDR2 FQNNGV. The CDR3 totals 13 residues. The J segment lost 3 bases and the V segment lost 5 bases, leaving 3 bases of the junction unmatched. This CDR3 is CASSGTDYTEAFF. CDR3 DNA sequence: TGTGCCAGCAGCGGGACAGACTACACTGAAGCTTTCTTT.

The chain uses TRBV2 and TRBJ1-1; D remains unclear. Trimming left V 3 bases short and J 3 bases short, with 5 bases between. This CDR3 comprises 12 residues. CDR1 is SNHLY and CDR2 is FYNNEI in the germline V gene. The CDR3 sequence: CASSDSYTEAFF. The CDR3 DNA is TGTGCCAGCAGTGATTCGTACACTGAAGCTTTCTTT.

The rearrangement joins TRBV11-2 to TRBJ2-5; D not resolved. Trimming took 4 bases from V and 2 from J, leaving 11 bases between them. CDR3 length: 14 residues. Germline V CDR1 and CDR2: SGHAT, FQNNGV. The CDR3 loop is CASSSNALQETQYF. The CDR3 coding sequence is TGTGCCAGCAGCTCTAACGCTCTTCAAGAGACCCAGTACTTC.

The chain uses TRBV5-1 and TRBJ2-3; 10 bases agree with TRBD2. The CDR3 loop spans 16 amino acids. CDR1 and CDR2 from the germline V gene are SGHRS and YFSETQ. V trimming: 5 bases; J trimming: 4 bases; junction bases outside the gene matches: 10. In DNA form, the CDR3 reads TGCGCCAGCAGAGCGGGGGGGGCCGGGGCGGCAGATACGCAGTATTTT. Amino acids: CASRAGGAGAADTQYF.

V usage is TRBV19 and J usage is TRBJ1-5; the match to TRBD1 covers 7 bases. Germline CDR1 is LNHDA and CDR2 is SQIVND (reference sequence). The trim removed 5 bases at V and 6 bases at J, leaving 7 bases unmatched. CDR3 length: 14 residues. The CDR3 is CASSPQGTGQPQHF. DNA of the CDR3: TGTGCCAGTAGTCCACAGGGGACGGGTCAGCCCCAGCATTTT.

CDR3 DNA: TGTGCCAGCCAGATCGATCCAGATACGCAGTATTTT. Translation: CASQIDPDTQYF. The chain combines TRBV3-1 (or the pseudogene TRBV3-2) with TRBJ2-3; D gene ambiguous. Germline CDR1 reads LGHDT; CDR2 reads YNNKEL (reference sequence). Trimming took 8 bases from V and 4 from J, leaving 10 bases between them. The CDR3 runs to 12 residues.

The genes are TRBV11-2 and TRBJ2-7, with D possibly being TRBD1 (6 bases). CDR3 length equals 15 residues. The germline V and J ends were trimmed by 4 bases and 4 bases, with 17 bases remaining between them. CDR1 is SGHAT, CDR2 FQNNGV, per germline. The DNA of the CDR3 is TGTGCCAGCAGCTCTTACCGGGACAAGCCATACGAGCAGTACTTC. As protein: CASSSYRDKPYEQYF.

The chain combines TRBV5-6 with TRBJ1-2, with 8 bases that match TRBD1. CDR3 length: 14 residues. V was clipped by 6 bases and J by 4 bases; unmatched bases: 8. Germline-derived CDR1 and CDR2 are SGHDT and YYEEEE. In nucleotides, the CDR3 is TGTGCCAGCAACCAGGGGGCGCGCAGCTATGGCTACACCTTC. This sequence encodes CASNQGARSYGYTF.

The V gene is TRBV15, the J gene TRBJ1-4; 9 bases fit TRBD1. Losses at the gene ends were 5 bases for V and 3 bases for J; bases not matched to a gene: 16. Per the germline V gene, CDR1 is LNHNV and CDR2 is YYDKDF (reference sequence). The CDR3 sequence is 19 residues long. The CDR3 reads CATSSLTGTGYSANEKLFF. The CDR3 DNA reads TGTGCCACCAGCTCCCTAACCGGGACAGGGTATTCAGCTAATGAAAAACTGTTTTTT.

V usage is TRBV4-2 and J usage is TRBJ2-5; 8 positions match TRBD2. Germline lookup yields CDR1 LGHNA and CDR2 YNFKEQ. CDR3 length equals 15 residues. After removal of 1 base from V and 5 bases from J, the junction contained 6 bases not matched to a gene. The CDR3 coding sequence is TGTGCCAGCAGCCAAGGACTAGCGCCGAGGGAGACCCAGTACTTC. Amino acid sequence: CASSQGLAPRETQYF.

The rearrangement uses TRBV7-9 and TRBJ2-3; 9 nucleotides match TRBD2. Unmatched junction bases numbered 6, after V lost 8 bases and J lost 0 bases. CDR1 and CDR2 from the germline V gene are SEHNR and FQNEAQ (reference sequence). The CDR3 consists of 15 residues. The CDR3 loop reads CASASSGASTDTQYF. The CDR3, as DNA: TGTGCCAGCGCGTCTAGCGGGGCTAGCACAGATACGCAGTATTTT.

The CDR3 coding sequence is TGTGCCAGCAGCCCCAGTTTCGACAGGGTAAACTATGGCTACACCTTC. Its protein product is CASSPSFDRVNYGYTF. The J gene is TRBJ1-2, the V gene TRBV7-2; TRBD1 matches at 7 bases. V dropped 5 bases and J dropped 2; count of bases not matched to a gene: 11. CDR1 and CDR2 from the germline V gene are SGHTA and FQGNSA. This CDR3 has 16 residues.

The chain recombines TRBV7-3 with TRBJ1-3, with D perhaps TRBD1 (6 bases). Germline lookup yields CDR1 SGHTA and CDR2 FQGTGA. CDR3 length: 15 amino acids. The ends were cut back, 3 bases at V and 0 bases at J, with 9 bases in the middle. CDR3 region: CASSFTGFSGNTIYF. The CDR3 DNA sequence: TGTGCCAGCAGCTTTACAGGGTTCTCTGGAAACACCATATATTTT.